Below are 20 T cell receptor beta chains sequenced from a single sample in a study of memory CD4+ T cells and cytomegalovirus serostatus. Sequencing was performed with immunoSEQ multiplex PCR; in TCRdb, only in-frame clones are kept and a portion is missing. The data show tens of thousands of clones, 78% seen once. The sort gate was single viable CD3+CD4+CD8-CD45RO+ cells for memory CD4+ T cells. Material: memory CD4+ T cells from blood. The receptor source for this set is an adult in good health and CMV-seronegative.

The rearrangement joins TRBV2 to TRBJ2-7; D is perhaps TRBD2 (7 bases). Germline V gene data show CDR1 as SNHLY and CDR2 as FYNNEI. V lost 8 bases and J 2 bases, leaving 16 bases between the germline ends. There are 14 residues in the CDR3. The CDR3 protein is CASRPAGATYEQYF. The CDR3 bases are TGTGCCAGCCGTCCCGCGGGGGCAACCTACGAGCAGTACTTC.

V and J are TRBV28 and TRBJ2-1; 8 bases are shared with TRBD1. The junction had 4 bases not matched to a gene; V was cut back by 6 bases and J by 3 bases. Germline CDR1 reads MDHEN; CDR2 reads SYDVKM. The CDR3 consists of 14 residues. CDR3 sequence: CASRTDRGYNEQFF. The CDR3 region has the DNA TGTGCCAGCAGAACCGACAGGGGCTACAATGAGCAGTTCTTC.

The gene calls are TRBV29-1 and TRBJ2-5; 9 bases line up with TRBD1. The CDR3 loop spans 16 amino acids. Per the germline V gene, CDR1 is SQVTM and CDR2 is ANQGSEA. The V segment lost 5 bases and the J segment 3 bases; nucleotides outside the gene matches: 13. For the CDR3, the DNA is TGCAGCGTTTTAGTCGGGACAGGGAGGCTCGAAGAGACCCAGTACTTC. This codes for CSVLVGTGRLEETQYF.

CDR3 sequence: CASSDYVPRDSLDNEQFF. The DNA for the CDR3 is TGTGCCAGCAGTGATTACGTCCCTCGGGACTCACTTGACAATGAGCAGTTCTTC. This sequence joins TRBV25-1 and TRBJ2-1; TRBD2 is a possible D gene (6 bases). CDR1 MGHDK and CDR2 SYGVNS come from the germline V gene. V shed 3 bases and J shed 5 bases, with 23 bases lying between them. The CDR3 contains 18 residues.

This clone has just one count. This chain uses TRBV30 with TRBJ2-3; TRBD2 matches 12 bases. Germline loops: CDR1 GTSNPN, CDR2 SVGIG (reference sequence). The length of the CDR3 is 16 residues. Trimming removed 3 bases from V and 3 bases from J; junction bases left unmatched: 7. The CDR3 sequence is CAWRPTSGRGTDTQYF. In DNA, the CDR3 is TGTGCCTGGAGACCGACTAGCGGGAGAGGTACAGATACGCAGTATTTT.

The DNA of the CDR3 is TGTGCCAGCAGCTTAGCGGCTAGCAGCGAGCAGTACTTC. Encoded protein: CASSLAASSEQYF. This sequence joins TRBV7-8 and TRBJ2-7, with D possibly TRBD2 on 5 matching bases. The CDR3 consists of 13 residues. The V and J ends lost 0 bases and 6 bases respectively, with 9 bases between them. CDR1 is SGHVS and CDR2 is FQNEAQ in the germline V gene.

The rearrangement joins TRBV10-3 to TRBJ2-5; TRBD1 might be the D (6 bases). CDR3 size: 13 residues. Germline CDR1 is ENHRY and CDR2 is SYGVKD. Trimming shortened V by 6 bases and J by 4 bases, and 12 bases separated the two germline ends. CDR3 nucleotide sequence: TGTGCCATCAGCGAAAGGACAGCAGAGACCCAGTACTTC. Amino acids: CAISERTAETQYF.

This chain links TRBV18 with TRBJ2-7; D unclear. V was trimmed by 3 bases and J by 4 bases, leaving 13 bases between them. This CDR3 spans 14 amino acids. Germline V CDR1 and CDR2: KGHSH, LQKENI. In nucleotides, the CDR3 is TGTGCCAGCTCACCGACGGAGTTAAGGTACGAGCAGTACTTC. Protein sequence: CASSPTELRYEQYF.

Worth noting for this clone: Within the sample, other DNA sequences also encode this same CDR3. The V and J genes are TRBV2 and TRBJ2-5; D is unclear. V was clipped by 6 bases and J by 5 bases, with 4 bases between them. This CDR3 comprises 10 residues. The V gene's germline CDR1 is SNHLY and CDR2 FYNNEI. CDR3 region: CASRQETQYF. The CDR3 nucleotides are TGTGCCAGCAGACAGGAGACCCAGTACTTC.

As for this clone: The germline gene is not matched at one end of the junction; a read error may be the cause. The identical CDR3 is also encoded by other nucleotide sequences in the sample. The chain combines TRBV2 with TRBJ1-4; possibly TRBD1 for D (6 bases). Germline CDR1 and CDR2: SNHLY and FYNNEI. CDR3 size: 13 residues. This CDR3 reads CASRGGLNEKLFF. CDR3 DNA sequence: TGCGCCAGCCGGGGGGGGCTTAATGAAAAACTGTTTTTT.

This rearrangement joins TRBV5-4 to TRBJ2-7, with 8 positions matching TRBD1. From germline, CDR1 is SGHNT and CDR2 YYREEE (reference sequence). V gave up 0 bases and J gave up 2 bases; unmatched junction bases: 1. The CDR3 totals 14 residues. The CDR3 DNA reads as TGTGCCAGCAGCTTGGTGGGACAGGCCTACGAGCAGTACTTC. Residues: CASSLVGQAYEQYF.

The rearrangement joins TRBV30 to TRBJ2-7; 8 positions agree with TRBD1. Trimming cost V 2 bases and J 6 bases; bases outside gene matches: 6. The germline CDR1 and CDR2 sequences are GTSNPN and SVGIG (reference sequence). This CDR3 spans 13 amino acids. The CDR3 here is CAWSLAGGSEQYF. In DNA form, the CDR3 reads TGTGCCTGGAGTCTGGCAGGGGGCAGCGAGCAGTACTTC.

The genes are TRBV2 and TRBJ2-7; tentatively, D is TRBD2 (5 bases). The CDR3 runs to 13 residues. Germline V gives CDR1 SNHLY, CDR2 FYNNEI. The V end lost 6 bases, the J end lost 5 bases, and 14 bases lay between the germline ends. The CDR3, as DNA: TGTGCCAGCAGAACTGGAGGAAAGCACGAGCAGTACTTC. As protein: CASRTGGKHEQYF.

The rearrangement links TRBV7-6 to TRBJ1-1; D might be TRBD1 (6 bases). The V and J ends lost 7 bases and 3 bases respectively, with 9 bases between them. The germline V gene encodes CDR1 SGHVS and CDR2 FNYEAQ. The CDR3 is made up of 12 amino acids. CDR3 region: CASKKGDTEAFF. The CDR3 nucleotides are TGTGCCAGCAAAAAGGGGGACACTGAAGCTTTCTTT.

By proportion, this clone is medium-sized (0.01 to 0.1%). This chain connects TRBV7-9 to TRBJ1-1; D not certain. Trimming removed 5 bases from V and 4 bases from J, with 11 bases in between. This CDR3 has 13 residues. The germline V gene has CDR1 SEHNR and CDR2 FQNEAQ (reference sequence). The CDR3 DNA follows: TGTGCCAGCAGCCCCCTCCTAGGCACTGAAGCTTTCTTT. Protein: CASSPLLGTEAFF.

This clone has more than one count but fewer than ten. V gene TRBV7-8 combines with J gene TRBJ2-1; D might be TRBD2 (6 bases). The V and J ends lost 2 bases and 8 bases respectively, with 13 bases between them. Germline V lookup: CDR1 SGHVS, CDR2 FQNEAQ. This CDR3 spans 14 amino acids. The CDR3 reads CASSLPGAYYEQFF. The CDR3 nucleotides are TGTGCCAGCAGCTTACCGGGAGCTTATTATGAGCAGTTCTTC.

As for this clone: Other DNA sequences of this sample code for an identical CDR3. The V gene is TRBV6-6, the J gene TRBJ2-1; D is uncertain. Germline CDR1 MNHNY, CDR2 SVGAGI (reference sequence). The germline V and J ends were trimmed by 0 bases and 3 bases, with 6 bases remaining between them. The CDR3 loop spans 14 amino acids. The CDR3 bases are TGTGCCAGCAGTTACTCCCGGGTCTACAATGAGCAGTTCTTC. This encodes CASSYSRVYNEQFF.

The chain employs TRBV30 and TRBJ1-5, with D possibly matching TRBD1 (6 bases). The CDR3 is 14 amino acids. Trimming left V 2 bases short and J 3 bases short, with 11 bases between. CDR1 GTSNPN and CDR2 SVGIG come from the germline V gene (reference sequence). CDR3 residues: CAWSTQGNNQPQHF. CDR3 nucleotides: TGTGCCTGGAGTACCCAGGGGAACAATCAGCCCCAGCATTTT.

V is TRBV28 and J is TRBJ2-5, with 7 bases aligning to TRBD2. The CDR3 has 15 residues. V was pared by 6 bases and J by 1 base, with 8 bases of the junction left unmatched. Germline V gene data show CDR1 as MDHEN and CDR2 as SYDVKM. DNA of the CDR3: TGTGCCAGCAGGGGGGGTGCTAGCGGCCAAGAGACCCAGTACTTC. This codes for CASRGGASGQETQYF.

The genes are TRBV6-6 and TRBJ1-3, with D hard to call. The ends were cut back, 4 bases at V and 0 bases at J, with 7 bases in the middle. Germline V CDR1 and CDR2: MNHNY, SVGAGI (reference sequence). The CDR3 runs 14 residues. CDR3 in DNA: TGTGCCAGCAGTTCAGGAAACTCTGGAAACACCATATATTTT. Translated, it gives CASSSGNSGNTIYF.